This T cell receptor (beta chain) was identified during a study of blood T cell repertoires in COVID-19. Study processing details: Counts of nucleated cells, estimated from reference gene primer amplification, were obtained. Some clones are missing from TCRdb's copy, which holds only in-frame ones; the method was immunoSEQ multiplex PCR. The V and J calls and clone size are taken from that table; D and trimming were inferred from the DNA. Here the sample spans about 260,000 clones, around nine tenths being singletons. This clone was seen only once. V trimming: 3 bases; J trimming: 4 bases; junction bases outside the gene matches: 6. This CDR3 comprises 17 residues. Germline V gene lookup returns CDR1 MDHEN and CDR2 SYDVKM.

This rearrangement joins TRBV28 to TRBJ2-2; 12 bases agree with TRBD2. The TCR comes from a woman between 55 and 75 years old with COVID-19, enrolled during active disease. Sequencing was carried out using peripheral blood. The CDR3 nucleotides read TGTGCCAGCAGTTTCCTAGCGGGAGGGCCCGGCACCGGGGAGCTGTTTTTT. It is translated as CASSFLAGGPGTGELFF.